Following are 30 T cell receptor beta chains from one sample sequenced in a study of T cell responses to AZD1222 COVID-19 vaccine (dated by TCRdb to 2020 to 2022). Sample time point, as interpreted from the label and publication: about 28 days (+/-7) after the second vaccine dose. Interpreted using the paper, the treatment or condition label stands for: meningococcal conjugate vaccine given as trial control. The library relied on the immunoSEQ multiplex PCR assay. TCRdb's version of the immuneACCESS table is confined to in-frame rearrangements and falls short of the full clone set. An unresolved V gene accounts for under half of the shortfall where checked; the remainder is of unknown origin. The sample table records some 200,000 clones; around nine tenths of these occur just once. The ten largest clones take up about 3.5% of the sample. This material consisted of peripheral blood, taken 28 days after the second dose of the MenACWY control vaccine. These receptors came from an adult who received the MenACWY meningococcal vaccine as a control.

This chain uses TRBV19 with TRBJ2-1; 9 bases line up with TRBD2. Germline CDR1 LNHDA, CDR2 SQIVND (reference sequence). The CDR3 totals 21 residues. Germline trimming cut 4 bases from V and 7 bases from J; bases unmatched to any gene: 26. The CDR3 spells CASSTLEGTLAGVGNMNEQFF. The CDR3 DNA reads as TGTGCCAGTAGTACCCTGGAAGGGACCTTAGCGGGAGTTGGTAATATGAATGAGCAGTTCTTC. Drawing the rest from reference TRBV19 and TRBJ2-1, the complete variable domain is DGGITQSPKYLFRKEGQNVTLSCEQNLNHDAMYWYRQDPGQGLRLIYYSQIVNDFQKGDIAEGYSVSREKKESFPLTVTSAQKNPTAFYLCASSTLEGTLAGVGNMNEQFFGPGTRLTVL.

The rearrangement links TRBV27 to TRBJ1-6; tentatively, D is TRBD1 (6 bases). Trimming left V 5 bases short and J 5 bases short, with 13 bases between. The CDR3 covers 15 residues. Germline lookup yields CDR1 MNHEY and CDR2 SMNVEV (reference sequence). The CDR3 DNA is TGTGCCAGCAGTATATGGACAGCAGATAATTCACCCCTCCACTTT. This gives the protein CASSIWTADNSPLHF.

The V and J genes are TRBV7-3 and TRBJ2-2; TRBD1 aligns across 7 bases. Trimming removed 4 bases from V and 7 bases from J; junction bases left unmatched: 12. The CDR3 is 16 amino acids. The germline CDR1 and CDR2 sequences are SGHTA and FQGTGA. CDR3 protein: CASSSTGQALGGELFF. Here the CDR3 DNA reads TGTGCCAGCAGCTCGACCGGACAGGCTCTGGGCGGGGAGCTGTTTTTT. The whole variable domain, filled in from reference TRBV7-3 and TRBJ2-2, reads GAGVSQTPSNKVTEKGKYVELRCDPISGHTALYWYRQSLGQGPEFLIYFQGTGAADDSGLPNDRFFAVRPEGSVSTLKIQRTERGDSAVYLCASSSTGQALGGELFFGEGSRLTVL.

The V gene is TRBV24-1, the J gene TRBJ1-1; D is perhaps TRBD1 (5 bases). V was cut by 9 bases and J by 1 base, with 11 bases left in between. Germline assignment: CDR1 KGHDR and CDR2 SFDVKD. This CDR3 has 13 residues. CDR3: CATPQGKNTEAFF. CDR3 DNA sequence: TGTGCCACCCCCCAGGGAAAGAACACTGAAGCTTTCTTT.

J is TRBJ1-3 and V is TRBV9; 8 bases agree with TRBD1. The germline V gene has CDR1 SGDLS and CDR2 YYNGEE. The CDR3 is made up of 16 amino acids. J gave up 0 bases and V 4 bases, and 6 bases lay outside the gene matches. In DNA form, the CDR3 reads TGTGCCAGCAGCACAGGACAGGGTAGCTCTGGAAACACCATATATTTT. As protein: CASSTGQGSSGNTIYF.

This rearrangement joins TRBV5-6 to TRBJ2-2; 14 bases align to TRBD2. The V segment lost 4 bases and the J segment 8 bases; nucleotides outside the gene matches: 4. Looked up from germline, CDR1 is SGHDT and CDR2 is YYEEEE. This CDR3 is built from 15 residues. CDR3 in DNA: TGTGCCAGCAGCCCGGGACTAGCGGGAGCGGGGGAGCTGTTTTTT. Translated: CASSPGLAGAGELFF.

This chain links TRBV27 with TRBJ2-3; TRBD1 agrees at 7 bases. The CDR3 runs 15 residues. Germline loops: CDR1 MNHEY, CDR2 SMNVEV (reference sequence). V was clipped by 2 bases and J by 9 bases; unmatched bases: 11. The CDR3 loop reads CASSLGDRLTSTQYF. The CDR3 DNA reads as TGTGCCAGCAGTTTAGGGGACAGACTCACTTCCACGCAGTATTTT.

This clone came up many times. The CDR3 coding sequence is TGCGCCAGCAGCCCTGGGACTAGCGGGTGGGGCGAGCAGTACTTC. This sequence encodes CASSPGTSGWGEQYF. The chain has TRBV5-1 and TRBJ2-7; TRBD2 aligns across 12 bases. Germline V CDR1 and CDR2: SGHRS, YFSETQ. V lost 4 bases to trimming and J lost 6 bases; unmatched junction nucleotides: 8. The CDR3 has 15 residues.

In its sample, this clone was seen a few times. The CDR3 DNA is TGTGCCAGCAGTGAGACAGTGAACACTGAAGCTTTCTTT. Amino acids: CASSETVNTEAFF. The rearrangement uses TRBV6-2 or TRBV6-3 and TRBJ1-1, with D possibly being TRBD1 (5 bases). V was clipped by 5 bases and J by 0 bases, with 7 bases between them. From germline, CDR1 is MNHEY and CDR2 SVGEGT. This CDR3 is 13 amino acids long.

This chain joins TRBV4-2 and TRBJ1-1; TRBD1 agrees at 8 bases. Unmatched junction bases numbered 3, after V lost 0 bases and J lost 0 bases. The CDR3 is 16 amino acids. CDR1 and CDR2 (germline): LGHNA, YNFKEQ. The chain's CDR3 is CASSQETGDMNTEAFF. The CDR3 coding sequence is TGTGCCAGCAGCCAAGAGACAGGGGACATGAACACTGAAGCTTTCTTT.

This chain joins TRBV19 and TRBJ1-1; 7 bases agree with TRBD1. Losses at the gene ends were 5 bases for V and 0 bases for J; bases not matched to a gene: 6. The CDR3 has 15 residues. Germline V lookup: CDR1 LNHDA, CDR2 SQIVND (reference sequence). The CDR3 protein is CASSQGGQMNTEAFF. The CDR3 DNA is TGTGCCAGTAGTCAAGGGGGACAGATGAACACTGAAGCTTTCTTT.

This chain connects TRBV4-1 to TRBJ2-5; D uncertain. The CDR3 length is 14 residues. Germline lookup yields CDR1 MGHRA and CDR2 YSYEKL. V gave up 4 bases and J gave up 3 bases, with 12 bases separating them. For the CDR3, the DNA is TGCGCCAGCAGCCCCCGGGTCCGGGAAGAGACCCAGTACTTC. Protein product: CASSPRVREETQYF.

This clone was found once. The chain couples TRBV7-2 to TRBJ2-7; no firm D call. V was trimmed by 2 bases and J by 9 bases, leaving 14 bases between them. Germline CDR1 is SGHTA and CDR2 is FQGNSA. This CDR3 is 13 amino acids long. The DNA for the CDR3 is TGTGCCAGCAGCTTAACCCGCCTTGGCTGGCAGTACTTC. Its protein is CASSLTRLGWQYF.

The chain carries TRBV19 and TRBJ2-3; a possible D gene is TRBD2 (6 bases). Germline-derived CDR1 and CDR2 are LNHDA and SQIVND (reference sequence). With 3 bases removed from V and 2 bases from J, the gap between germline ends came to 15 bases. This CDR3 is built from 16 residues. DNA for the CDR3: TGTGCCAGTAGTATCGTTGCTAGCGAGCCCACAGATACGCAGTATTTT. It specifies CASSIVASEPTDTQYF.

J is TRBJ2-7 and V is TRBV30, with 7 bases identical to TRBD1. In germline, CDR1 is GTSNPN, CDR2 SVGIG (reference sequence). J lost 2 bases, V lost 4 bases, and 8 bases had no gene match. CDR3 length: 14 amino acids. Here the CDR3 reads CAWKPGQWTYEQYF. The DNA of the CDR3 is TGTGCCTGGAAGCCGGGACAGTGGACCTACGAGCAGTACTTC.

J is TRBJ1-3 and V is TRBV5-1, with a tentative D call TRBD1 (6 bases). Trimming pared 3 bases from V and 3 bases from J, leaving 10 bases between. Germline V CDR1 and CDR2: SGHRS, YFSETQ. The CDR3 runs to 14 residues. CDR3 sequence: CASSSGTIGNTIYF. CDR3 sequence (DNA): TGCGCCAGCAGCTCGGGGACAATTGGAAACACCATATATTTT. The full variable domain, completed using reference TRBV5-1 and TRBJ1-3, is KAGVTQTPRYLIKTRGQQVTLSCSPISGHRSVSWYQQTPGQGLQFLFEYFSETQRNKGNFPGRFSGRQFSNSRSEMNVSTLELGDSALYLCASSSGTIGNTIYFGEGSWLTVV.

The chain couples TRBV27 to TRBJ1-1; no firm D call. Germline-derived CDR1 and CDR2 are MNHEY and SMNVEV (reference sequence). The V gene lost 6 bases and the J gene lost 0 bases, with 8 bases spanning the gap. CDR3 size: 13 residues. The CDR3 here is CASSLAMNTEAFF. For the CDR3, the DNA is TGTGCCAGCAGCCTGGCCATGAACACTGAAGCTTTCTTT.

The chain is built from TRBV6-5 and TRBJ1-3; D unclear. V was pared by 7 bases and J by 4 bases, with 14 bases between. From germline, CDR1 is MNHEY and CDR2 SVGAGI. CDR3 length equals 14 residues. The CDR3 DNA reads TGTGCCAGCACCGAACTGGTTCTCGGAAACACCATATATTTT. This codes for CASTELVLGNTIYF.

The chain joins TRBV6-6 to TRBJ2-3; D perhaps matches TRBD1 (5 bases). The CDR3 has 15 residues. Germline CDR1 and CDR2: MNHNY and SVGAGI (reference sequence). Trimming cost V 2 bases and J 2 bases, with 11 bases left between them. The CDR3 reads CASSYERQPTDTQYF. The CDR3, as DNA: TGTGCCAGCAGTTACGAAAGACAGCCCACAGATACGCAGTATTTT.

V and J are TRBV30 and TRBJ1-3; no definite D call. The CDR3 runs to 16 residues. Germline assignment: CDR1 GTSNPN and CDR2 SVGIG (reference sequence). V lost 0 bases and J lost 2, with 14 bases in between. The CDR3 loop reads CAWSVRVLRPGNTIYF. DNA of the CDR3: TGTGCCTGGAGTGTACGAGTTCTTCGTCCTGGAAACACCATATATTTT.

The rearrangement joins TRBV5-1 to TRBJ1-1, with TRBD1 matching over 8 bases. J gave up 1 base and V 2 bases, and 19 bases lay outside the gene matches. This CDR3 spans 20 amino acids. Germline V CDR1 and CDR2: SGHRS, YFSETQ. The chain's CDR3 is CASSLGPGGRSKGSNTEAFF. CDR3 bases: TGCGCCAGCAGCTTAGGGCCAGGGGGCCGTTCGAAAGGTTCGAACACTGAAGCTTTCTTT.

The V gene is TRBV5-1, the J gene TRBJ1-3, with a weak D call TRBD1 (5 bases). This CDR3 has 16 amino acids. Germline assignment: CDR1 SGHRS and CDR2 YFSETQ. The V end was cut by 0 bases, the J end by 1 base, with 11 bases between. The CDR3 sequence is CASSLGDRGSGNTIYF. Written as DNA, the CDR3 is TGCGCCAGCAGCTTGGGCGACAGAGGATCTGGAAACACCATATATTTT.

The chain is built from TRBV15 and TRBJ1-3, with D unresolved. This CDR3 has 13 residues. Trimming took 1 base from V and 4 from J, leaving 5 bases between them. The germline V gene has CDR1 LNHNV and CDR2 YYDKDF (reference sequence). This chain's CDR3 is CATSRGSGNTIYF. The CDR3 nucleotides read TGTGCCACCAGCAGAGGGTCCGGAAACACCATATATTTT.

The V and J genes are TRBV29-1 and TRBJ2-7, with D unclear. Trimming pared 6 bases from V and 2 bases from J, leaving 17 bases between. Germline V lookup: CDR1 SQVTM, CDR2 ANQGSEA. The CDR3 loop spans 14 amino acids. CDR3 residues: CSVASSARAYEQYF. The DNA for the CDR3 is TGCAGCGTCGCCAGCTCAGCCAGAGCCTACGAGCAGTACTTC.

This chain links TRBV2 with TRBJ1-3; no definite D call. The germline V and J ends were trimmed by 2 bases and 2 bases, with 13 bases remaining between them. In germline, CDR1 is SNHLY, CDR2 FYNNEI. This CDR3 has 16 residues. The CDR3 nucleotides read TGTGCCAGCAGTGAATTACACGGGGTGGCTGGAAACACCATATATTTT. Translated, it gives CASSELHGVAGNTIYF.

This clone appeared a single time. This chain uses TRBV4-3 with TRBJ1-5, with 7 positions matching TRBD1. Germline V gene sequence: CDR1 LGHNA, CDR2 YSLEER. CDR3 length: 14 amino acids. V lost 3 bases to trimming and J lost 3 bases; unmatched junction nucleotides: 2. The CDR3 nucleotides read TGCGCCAGCAGCCAGGGACAGACCAATCAGCCCCAGCATTTT. It is translated as CASSQGQTNQPQHF.

The chain uses TRBV14 and TRBJ1-1, with a possible D match to TRBD1 (6 bases). V was pared by 6 bases and J by 7 bases, with 18 bases between. The CDR3 has 14 amino acids. The germline CDR1 and CDR2 sequences are SGHDN and FVKESK. Here the CDR3 reads CASRLQGYGNEAFF. In DNA form, the CDR3 reads TGTGCCAGCAGGCTACAGGGTTACGGGAATGAAGCTTTCTTT.

The rearrangement joins TRBV3-1 (or the pseudogene TRBV3-2) to TRBJ1-3, with no clear D. This CDR3 region has 15 residues. Germline V gene lookup returns CDR1 LGHDT and CDR2 YNNKEL (reference sequence). V dropped 3 bases and J dropped 0 bases, with 9 bases sitting between them. This CDR3 reads CASSQLASSGNTIYF. The DNA for the CDR3 is TGTGCCAGCAGCCAGCTGGCCTCCTCTGGAAACACCATATATTTT.

The V gene is TRBV7-3, the J gene TRBJ2-6; D remains unclear. CDR1 and CDR2 from the germline V gene are SGHTA and FQGTGA. The CDR3 sequence is 17 residues long. Trimming took 3 bases from V and 3 from J, leaving 15 bases between them. The CDR3 DNA is TGTGCCAGCAGCTTGGACGGTGACGTTGGTGGGGCCAACGTCCTGACTTTC. Amino acids: CASSLDGDVGGANVLTF.

The chain combines TRBV30 with TRBJ2-1; tentative D call: TRBD2 (6 bases). V was shortened by 2 bases and J by 5 bases, with 22 bases between the two germline ends. The CDR3 has 17 residues. Germline V lookup: CDR1 GTSNPN, CDR2 SVGIG (reference sequence). In nucleotides, the CDR3 is TGTGCCTGGAGTACAAAAGGTCGGGGGAGGAAGGACAATGAGCAGTTCTTC. Encoded protein: CAWSTKGRGRKDNEQFF.